One sample yielded the 3 T cell receptor beta chains listed below, sequenced in a study of cytomegalovirus exposure and HLA in healthy donors. It was with 60 Vbeta and 13 Jbeta primers that the PCR ran. Sequenced by immunoSEQ multiplex PCR; TCRdb stores in-frame clones only, minus some. The sample includes roughly 150,000 clones, roughly 67% of them seen just once. Source material: PBMCs. These receptors came from a woman between 18 and 30 years old in good health and CMV-seropositive.

This clone has just one count. The same CDR3 can be traced to other DNA sequences in this sample. The DNA for the CDR3 is TGTGCCAGCAGCCCCCGGACAGGGGACACTGAAGCTTTCTTT. This translates into CASSPRTGDTEAFF. The rearrangement links TRBV9 to TRBJ1-1; 9 positions agree with TRBD1. J was trimmed by 3 bases and V by 4 bases; bases with no gene match: 4. Looked up from germline, CDR1 is SGDLS and CDR2 is YYNGEE. The CDR3 contains 14 residues.

The CDR3 DNA sequence: TGTGCCAGCAATACAGCTGCAGGGGATGAAAAACTGTTTTTT. This translates into CASNTAAGDEKLFF. This chain connects TRBV2 to TRBJ1-4, with D perhaps matching TRBD1 (6 bases). The CDR3 is 14 amino acids. Germline V lookup: CDR1 SNHLY, CDR2 FYNNEI. Between the trimmed V and J ends, which lost 7 bases and 6 bases, there was a span of 15 bases.

This rearrangement joins TRBV4-1 to TRBJ2-5; 8 nucleotides line up with TRBD1. Matching the DNA end better, TRBJ2-7 makes the J call doubtful. The CDR3 consists of 15 residues. Germline CDR1 MGHRA, CDR2 YSYEKL. This CDR3 reads CASSQERTGGYEQYF. CDR3 nucleotides: TGCGCCAGCAGCCAAGAGAGAACAGGGGGTTACGAGCAGTACTTC.